This T cell receptor (beta chain) was observed in a study of OX40 agonist ivuxolimab in advanced cancers. Study information: While on treatment, patients had intravenous ivuxolimab at 0.01 to 10 mg/kg every 2 weeks. Three individuals attained partial responses, comprising one hepatocellular carcinoma case and two cutaneous melanoma cases.

Germline CDR1 SGHRS, CDR2 YFSETQ. The CDR3 runs to 13 residues. V gave up 0 bases and J gave up 4 bases, with 7 bases separating them. Study-wide results and caveats: The authors did not determine the antigen specificity of the expanded peripheral T cells.

About this clone itself: Antigen: not known.

Data came from immunoSEQ multiplex PCR; TCRdb stores just in-frame clones and leaves some out. Counted here are tens of thousands of clones, 84% occurring once; the ten biggest clones make up approximately 4.6%. The gene calls are TRBV5-1 and TRBJ2-5; D gene ambiguous. The TCR comes from an adult with an advanced solid tumor such as melanoma, head and neck, liver or kidney cancer. The material sequenced was CD4+ or CD8+ T cells sorted from blood, taken in a trial of the OX40 agonist ivuxolimab. CDR3 in amino acids: CASSLGLLETQYF. The CDR3 DNA reads TGCGCCAGCAGCTTGGGGCTATTAGAGACCCAGTACTTC.